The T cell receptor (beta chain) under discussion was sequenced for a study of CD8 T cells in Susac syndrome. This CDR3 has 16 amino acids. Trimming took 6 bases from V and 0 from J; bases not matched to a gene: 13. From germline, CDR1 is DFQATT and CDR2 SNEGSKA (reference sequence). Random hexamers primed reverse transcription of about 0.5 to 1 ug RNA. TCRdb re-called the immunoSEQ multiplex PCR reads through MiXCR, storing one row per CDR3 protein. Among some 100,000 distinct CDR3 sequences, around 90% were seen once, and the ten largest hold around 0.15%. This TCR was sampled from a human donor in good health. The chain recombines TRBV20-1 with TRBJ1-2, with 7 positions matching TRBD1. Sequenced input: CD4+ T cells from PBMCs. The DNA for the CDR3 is TGCAGTGCATATGACAGGGTGGTGATGACTAACTATGGCTACACCTTC. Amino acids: CSAYDRVVMTNYGYTF.